These 10 T cell receptor beta chains came from one sample sequenced in a study of T cells after yellow fever vaccination. TCRdb re-called the 5' RACE reads with MiXCR, one entry per CDR3 protein. The repertoire holds 100,000 to 150,000 distinct CDR3 sequences, with about 16% as singletons. Sequenced here: CD8+ T cells sorted from PBMCs, sampled 5 days after the yellow fever booster vaccination. These receptors came from a man younger than 35 who received the YFV17D yellow fever vaccine.

The CDR3 region has the DNA TGTGCCAGCAGTTTAACAGGAACGACCCCCTACGAGCAGTACGTC. The encoded protein is CASSLTGTTPYEQYV. The rearrangement links TRBV28 to TRBJ2-7; the D gene is possibly TRBD1 (5 bases). This CDR3 is built from 15 residues. Per germline, CDR1 MDHEN and CDR2 SYDVKM. With 2 bases removed from V and 2 bases from J, the gap between germline ends came to 13 bases.

This clonotype showed up just a few times. The junction shows a germline mismatch at one end, possibly a read error. The CDR3 nucleotides read TGTGCCAGCAGCGGACGGACCGGGACAGGGTTTTCGACCCAGAACTTC. It translates to CASSGRTGTGFSTQNF. The chain recombines TRBV7-9 with TRBJ2-5; 9 positions match TRBD1. The CDR3 consists of 16 residues. Germline lookup yields CDR1 SEHNR and CDR2 FQNEAQ (reference sequence).

V usage is TRBV5-5 and J usage is TRBJ1-1; TRBD1 matches 9 bases. Germline CDR1 and CDR2: SGHKS and YYEKEE (reference sequence). This CDR3 is built from 15 residues. V shed 4 bases and J 4 bases; nucleotides not matched to a gene: 8. CDR3 loop: CASSTSGTGFTEAFF. CDR3 sequence (DNA): TGTGCCAGCAGCACCTCCGGGACAGGGTTCACTGAAGCTTTCTTT.

This chain uses TRBV5-5 with TRBJ2-7; a possible D gene is TRBD1 (6 bases). V lost 4 bases and J lost 3, with 8 bases in between. CDR1 is SGHKS, CDR2 YYEKEE, per germline (reference sequence). The CDR3 loop spans 12 amino acids. Written as DNA, the CDR3 is TGTGCCAGCAGCCTACAGGGCTACGAGCAGTACGTC. This encodes CASSLQGYEQYV.

The genes are TRBV28 and TRBJ2-1, with D unclear. Trimming left V 4 bases short and J 9 bases short, with 4 bases between. From germline, CDR1 is MDHEN and CDR2 SYDVKM. The CDR3 runs to 10 residues. CDR3 DNA: TGTGCCAGCAGTTGTTTTGAGCAGTTCTTC. Protein sequence: CASSCFEQFF.

The table lists this clonotype with a few counts. The chain links TRBV21-1 to TRBJ1-1; the D segment call TRBD1 is taken from the table without a DNA check. TRBV21-1 is termed a pseudogene. This CDR3 contains 14 residues. This CDR3 reads CASSKTPGRSEAFF. The CDR3, as DNA: TGTGCCAGCAGCAAAACCCCAGGGCGTTCTGAAGCTTTCTTT.

The gene calls are TRBV24-1 and TRBJ1-5; 10 nucleotides align to TRBD1. This CDR3 has 15 residues. V shed 3 bases, J shed 10 bases, and the junction held 8 bases outside the gene matches. CDR1 and CDR2 (germline): KGHDR, SFDVKD. The CDR3 loop is CATSDPGQGIQPQHF. CDR3 bases: TGTGCCACCAGTGATCCGGGACAGGGGATTCAACCCCAGCATTTT.

The CDR3 region is CASSYLPGKNTEAFF. The DNA for the CDR3 is TGTGCCAGCAGTTACCTTCCGGGAAAGAACACTGAAGCTTTCTTT. V and J are TRBV6-5 and TRBJ1-1, with D unclear. Germline V gene sequence: CDR1 MNHEY, CDR2 SVGAGI. The CDR3 is 15 amino acids. V was clipped by 2 bases and J by 1 base, with 11 bases between them.

CDR3 nucleotides: TGTGCCAGCAGTTCCGCGGGGGCGAACACTGAAGCTTTCTTT. Its protein product is CASSSAGANTEAFF. This chain links TRBV12-3 or TRBV12-4 with TRBJ1-1; tentative D call: TRBD1 (6 bases). V dropped 4 bases and J dropped 1 base, with 10 bases sitting between them. This CDR3 region has 14 residues.

The chain carries TRBV12-3 or TRBV12-4 and TRBJ2-5; possibly TRBD1 for D (6 bases). The CDR3 contains 14 residues. The germline V and J ends were trimmed by 5 bases and 2 bases, with 12 bases remaining between them. In DNA, the CDR3 is TGTGCCAGCAGTCGCGAAAGGGGGCAAGAGACCCAGTACTTC. Its protein is CASSRERGQETQYF.